These 25 T cell receptor beta chains originate from one sample sequenced in a study of blood T cell repertoires in COVID-19. Sequencing used immunoSEQ multiplex PCR; TCRdb keeps in-frame clones, though not all of them. The sample has approximately 220,000 clones, 65% to 85% seen once; the top ten hold approximately 6.8%. Sequenced material: PBMCs or T cells enriched from blood (not recorded which). Source of these receptors: a woman between 40 and 55 years old who had recovered from COVID-19.

The rearrangement links TRBV2 to TRBJ1-2, with a possible D match to TRBD1 (5 bases). Germline CDR1 reads SNHLY; CDR2 reads FYNNEI. The CDR3 loop spans 13 amino acids. V gave up 6 bases and J gave up 7 bases, with 15 bases separating them. CDR3 sequence: CASRQAAGFGYTF. For the CDR3, the DNA is TGTGCCAGCAGGCAAGCCGCAGGGTTTGGCTACACCTTC.

This clone has just one count. The V call is TRBV28, the J call TRBJ1-1, with D unresolved. From germline, CDR1 is MDHEN and CDR2 SYDVKM. V dropped 7 bases and J dropped 2 bases, with 2 bases sitting between them. This CDR3 comprises 10 residues. CDR3 DNA: TGTGCCAGCACAAACACTGAAGCTTTCTTT. It encodes CASTNTEAFF.

The V gene is TRBV7-2, the J gene TRBJ1-6; 8 nucleotides match TRBD1. The germline V gene encodes CDR1 SGHTA and CDR2 FQGNSA. The CDR3 has 15 residues. V gave up 4 bases and J gave up 8 bases; unmatched junction bases: 7. The CDR3 is CASSSWTGRDSPLHF. The CDR3 DNA is TGTGCCAGCAGCTCTTGGACAGGGAGGGATTCACCCCTCCACTTT.

The chain is built from TRBV4-3 and TRBJ2-7; 9 positions agree with TRBD2. V dropped 2 bases and J dropped 2; count of bases not matched to a gene: 7. The CDR3 loop spans 16 amino acids. Germline lookup yields CDR1 LGHNA and CDR2 YSLEER. The CDR3 coding sequence is TGCGCCAGCAGCCAACCCCCGGGACTAGCCCCCTACGAGCAGTACGTC. This sequence encodes CASSQPPGLAPYEQYV.

The V and J genes are TRBV12-5 and TRBJ2-3, with D perhaps TRBD2 (6 bases). Trimming pared 6 bases from V and 0 bases from J, leaving 13 bases between. The germline gives CDR1 LGHNT, CDR2 FRNRAP. The CDR3 runs to 15 residues. The CDR3 DNA is TGTGCTAGTGGCCTCGGGAGTAGTAGCACAGATACGCAGTATTTT. Translated, it gives CASGLGSSSTDTQYF.

This chain uses TRBV27 with TRBJ2-3; D possibly corresponds to TRBD1 (6 bases). The V end was cut by 2 bases, the J end by 6 bases, with 9 bases between. This CDR3 has 13 amino acids. In germline, CDR1 is MNHEY, CDR2 SMNVEV (reference sequence). The CDR3 DNA sequence: TGTGCCAGCAGTTTAGAAAGGGGGGATACGCAGTATTTT. It codes for CASSLERGDTQYF.

The rearrangement joins TRBV5-1 to TRBJ2-7; no reliable D call. Trimming left V 0 bases short and J 1 base short, with 14 bases between. CDR1 and CDR2 (germline): SGHRS, YFSETQ. CDR3 size: 16 residues. The CDR3 nucleotides are TGCGCCAGCAGCTTGGCACCAGGTTTGGTTTCCTACGAGCAGTACTTC. It is translated as CASSLAPGLVSYEQYF. Together with reference TRBV5-1 and TRBJ2-7, the CDR3 gives the full variable domain: KAGVTQTPRYLIKTRGQQVTLSCSPISGHRSVSWYQQTPGQGLQFLFEYFSETQRNKGNFPGRFSGRQFSNSRSEMNVSTLELGDSALYLCASSLAPGLVSYEQYFGPGTRLTVT.

This clone has just one count. This rearrangement joins TRBV27 to TRBJ2-7; 7 bases align to TRBD1. The germline V gene has CDR1 MNHEY and CDR2 SMNVEV (reference sequence). Trimming cost V 5 bases and J 2 bases; bases outside gene matches: 6. CDR3 length: 14 amino acids. The CDR3 nucleotides read TGTGCCAGCAGTGCCCCGGGACAGCCCTACGAGCAGTACTTC. It codes for CASSAPGQPYEQYF.

This clone has only one observation. This chain connects TRBV11-2 to TRBJ2-3; the D gene is possibly TRBD2 (6 bases). Per germline, CDR1 SGHAT and CDR2 FQNNGV. Trimming shortened V by 4 bases and J by 8 bases, and 13 bases separated the two germline ends. The CDR3 consists of 13 residues. In DNA, the CDR3 is TGTGCCAGCAGCTCGGATCTTAGCGGTACGCAGTATTTT. It specifies CASSSDLSGTQYF. Complete variable domain (other parts from reference TRBV11-2 and TRBJ2-3): EAGVAQSPRYKIIEKRQSVAFWCNPISGHATLYWYQQILGQGPKLLIQFQNNGVVDDSQLPKDRFSAERLKGVDSTLKIQPAKLEDSAVYLCASSSDLSGTQYFGPGTRLTVL.

The chain joins TRBV11-3 to TRBJ1-4; 7 positions match TRBD1. The CDR3 covers 14 residues. J gave up 4 bases and V 5 bases, and 4 bases lay outside the gene matches. Per the germline V gene, CDR1 is SGHNT and CDR2 is YENEEA. This CDR3 reads CASSGDRSNEKLFF. The CDR3, as DNA: TGTGCCAGCAGCGGGGACAGAAGTAATGAAAAACTGTTTTTT.

V usage is TRBV7-2 and J usage is TRBJ2-3; D possibly corresponds to TRBD1 (5 bases). V was clipped by 2 bases and J by 2 bases, with 11 bases between them. The CDR3 contains 15 residues. The germline V gene encodes CDR1 SGHTA and CDR2 FQGNSA. The CDR3 reads CASSLWGRDTDTQYF. The DNA for the CDR3 is TGTGCCAGCAGCTTATGGGGCAGGGACACAGATACGCAGTATTTT.

The table lists this clone with a few counts. This chain links TRBV28 with TRBJ1-2; maybe TRBD1 (6 bases). With 7 bases removed from V and 4 bases from J, the gap between germline ends came to 16 bases. CDR3 size: 14 residues. Germline CDR1 reads MDHEN; CDR2 reads SYDVKM. For the CDR3, the DNA is TGTGCCAGCACCCTCACAGGGAATGTCTATGGCTACACCTTC. This gives the protein CASTLTGNVYGYTF.

This chain connects TRBV6-2 or TRBV6-3 to TRBJ1-2, with 11 bases matching TRBD1. CDR1 and CDR2 from the germline V gene are MNHEY and SVGEGT. V dropped 5 bases and J dropped 5; count of bases not matched to a gene: 4. This CDR3 comprises 14 residues. This chain's CDR3 is CASSRTGGVYGYTF. The CDR3 bases are TGTGCCAGCAGTCGGACAGGGGGCGTATATGGCTACACCTTC.

This clone was picked up a small number of times. The chain couples TRBV18 to TRBJ1-6; 7 bases fit TRBD1. Per germline, CDR1 KGHSH and CDR2 LQKENI. The V and J ends lost 6 bases and 10 bases, in that order; junction bases with no gene match: 15. CDR3 size: 16 residues. The CDR3 loop is CASSPGQKNVGSPLHF. In nucleotides, the CDR3 is TGTGCCAGCTCGCCGGGACAGAAAAATGTTGGATCACCCCTCCACTTT.

The V gene is TRBV15, the J gene TRBJ2-3; no clear D. V lost 0 bases, J lost 2 bases, and 3 bases lay in between. Germline CDR1 is LNHNV and CDR2 is YYDKDF (reference sequence). CDR3 length equals 13 residues. The CDR3 here is CATSRDITDTQYF. CDR3 in DNA: TGTGCCACCAGCAGAGACATCACAGATACGCAGTATTTT.

The J gene is TRBJ1-2, the V gene TRBV12-3 or TRBV12-4; TRBD1 is a possible D gene (5 bases). The CDR3 sequence is 12 residues long. Trimming removed 3 bases at V and 7 bases at J, with 9 bases between. The CDR3 DNA reads TGTGCCAGCAGTTTGGGTGGGGCTGGCTACACCTTC. This gives the protein CASSLGGAGYTF.

The chain carries TRBV5-6 and TRBJ1-2; 10 bases match TRBD1. Losses at the gene ends were 0 bases for V and 8 bases for J; bases not matched to a gene: 7. Germline CDR1 SGHDT, CDR2 YYEEEE. This CDR3 contains 15 residues. As DNA, the CDR3 is TGTGCCAGCAGCTTGGGCGGGACAGGGGTGTGGGGCTACACCTTC. Its translation: CASSLGGTGVWGYTF.

The V gene is TRBV24-1, the J gene TRBJ1-5; no clear D gene. The ends were cut back, 9 bases at V and 5 bases at J, with 16 bases in the middle. The CDR3 is made up of 14 amino acids. Germline-derived CDR1 and CDR2 are KGHDR and SFDVKD. The CDR3 sequence is CATPREVSHQPQHF. CDR3 nucleotides: TGTGCCACCCCGCGAGAGGTCTCCCATCAGCCCCAGCATTTT.

This clone was observed a few times. The J gene is TRBJ2-2, the V gene TRBV5-1, with TRBD1 as a possible D gene (7 bases). The CDR3 totals 17 residues. Between the trimmed V and J ends, which lost 2 bases and 4 bases, there was a span of 18 bases. Germline V gene data show CDR1 as SGHRS and CDR2 as YFSETQ. DNA of the CDR3: TGCGCCAGCAGCTTACAGGGCGGGACAGCTTCCACCGGGGAGCTGTTTTTT. It encodes CASSLQGGTASTGELFF.

This sequence joins TRBV7-2 and TRBJ2-1; D is undetermined. This CDR3 is 13 amino acids long. Per the germline V gene, CDR1 is SGHTA and CDR2 is FQGNSA. Trimming shortened V by 5 bases and J by 5 bases, and 10 bases separated the two germline ends. CDR3 sequence: CASSLVLDNEQFF. The CDR3 DNA follows: TGTGCCAGCAGCCTAGTCCTCGACAATGAGCAGTTCTTC.

V usage is TRBV5-5 and J usage is TRBJ2-7; a possible D gene is TRBD1 (5 bases). Germline V gene data show CDR1 as SGHKS and CDR2 as YYEKEE (reference sequence). V was trimmed by 0 bases and J by 7 bases, leaving 11 bases between them. This CDR3 has 13 amino acids. CDR3 nucleotides: TGTGCCAGCAGCTTGGAGGTGAGACAGGAGCAGTACGTC. It specifies CASSLEVRQEQYV.

This clone was picked up one time. The chain uses TRBV5-4 and TRBJ1-3; possible D gene TRBD1, 5 bases. This CDR3 spans 15 amino acids. V was pared by 1 base and J by 3 bases, with 11 bases between. The germline CDR1 and CDR2 sequences are SGHNT and YYREEE (reference sequence). The CDR3 DNA follows: TGTGCCAGCAGCTTGTCCCAGGGTTTTGGAAACACCATATATTTT. This translates into CASSLSQGFGNTIYF.

The gene calls are TRBV7-2 and TRBJ2-2; 9 positions match TRBD2. The CDR3 consists of 17 residues. Trimming took 5 bases from V and 3 from J; bases not matched to a gene: 10. Germline lookup yields CDR1 SGHTA and CDR2 FQGNSA. The CDR3 reads CASSRGREGAYTGELFF. CDR3 sequence (DNA): TGTGCCAGCAGCCGGGGGCGGGAGGGCGCGTACACCGGGGAGCTGTTTTTT.

The chain employs TRBV27 and TRBJ1-5, with no clear D. Germline CDR1 MNHEY, CDR2 SMNVEV (reference sequence). Deletions cut 0 bases from V and 2 bases from J, with 11 bases between. The CDR3 consists of 16 residues. This chain's CDR3 is CASSLSAPRGNQPQHF. The CDR3 region has the DNA TGTGCCAGCAGTTTATCGGCTCCCCGGGGCAATCAGCCCCAGCATTTT.

This rearrangement joins TRBV5-4 to TRBJ1-4; 7 positions match TRBD1. J was trimmed by 5 bases and V by 3 bases; bases with no gene match: 4. Germline assignment: CDR1 SGHNT and CDR2 YYREEE (reference sequence). The CDR3 extends over 14 amino acids. The CDR3 region is CASSYRGVNEKLFF. The CDR3 nucleotides read TGTGCCAGCAGCTACAGGGGAGTAAATGAAAAACTGTTTTTT.